This T cell receptor (beta chain) emerged from a study of cytomegalovirus exposure and HLA in healthy donors. PCR involved 60 Vbeta and 13 Jbeta primers. The table came from immunoSEQ multiplex PCR; TCRdb's copy has only in-frame clones and leaves some out. The repertoire table contains under 200,000 clones. Notes on this clone: Its matching antigen is unknown.

Study outcomes and limitations: The CMV antigen specificity of a few CMV-associated chains was confirmed through in vitro analysis.

The sequence came from a woman aged 18 to 35 in good health and CMV-seropositive. The sequencing sample was made of PBMCs.

CDR3 sequence reads: CASSEAGGGYEQYF. In nucleotides, the CDR3 is TGTGCCAGCAGTGAAGCGGGGGGTGGCTACGAGCAGTACTTC. The chain is built from TRBV6-1 and TRBJ2-7; D perhaps matches TRBD2 (6 bases). This CDR3 contains 14 residues. Germline V gene lookup returns CDR1 MNHNS and CDR2 SASEGT. V was pared by 0 bases and J by 3 bases, with 9 bases between.